This note documents a single T cell receptor beta chain sequence. Trimming stripped 7 bases from V and 0 bases from J, with 9 bases between. CDR1 MNHEY and CDR2 SVGAGI come from the germline V gene. CDR3 length: 13 amino acids. The sample belongs to a study of blood T cell repertoires in COVID-19. Whole-study context: Researchers got acute and convalescent COVID-19 samples from the United States, Italy and Spain. The cDNA or gDNA used as material had been derived from T cells, B-cell-depleted T cells, or PBMCs.

Authors' analysis steps: Estimation of nucleated cell counts relied on the amplification of reference gene primers. Generated by immunoSEQ multiplex PCR, the TCRdb table keeps only in-frame clones and is missing some. The D gene and trimming were derived from the DNA, and the V and J assignments and clone size from that table. This sample has 45,000 to 60,000 clones, with 85% to 95% found just once. Sequencing was done on a sample of peripheral blood. This TCR was sampled from a man aged 50-60 years with acute or convalescent COVID-19. This chain uses TRBV6-5 with TRBJ1-2; a possible D gene is TRBD1 (6 bases). DNA of the CDR3: TGTGCCAGCATGACAGGAACTAACTATGGCTACACCTTC. This encodes CASMTGTNYGYTF.